Following are 20 T cell receptor beta chains from one sample sequenced in a study of Ad26.COV2.S vaccination and SARS-CoV-2 variants. Sequenced by immunoSEQ multiplex PCR; TCRdb stores in-frame clones only, minus some. The sample has roughly 350,000 clones, about 86% seen once. Treatment given: 19 received Ad26.COV2.S at low or high dose, single or two shots; about 5 received placebo; per-sample allocation not given. The investigators took samples on day 63 after the first vaccine or placebo injection. Sequencing used peripheral blood, obtained in a trial of Ad26.COV2.S vaccine versus placebo. Receptors originate from a person aged 18-60 years who received the Ad26.COV2.S COVID-19 vaccine or a placebo.

This chain joins TRBV15 and TRBJ2-1; D gene unclear. Trimming took off 0 bases at V and 10 bases at J, with 7 bases between the two ends. Germline assignment: CDR1 LNHNV and CDR2 YYDKDF (reference sequence). This CDR3 is built from 12 residues. CDR3 in amino acids: CATSRDRVEQFF. The CDR3 DNA sequence: TGTGCCACCAGCAGAGATCGGGTGGAGCAGTTCTTC.

This chain uses TRBV11-2 with TRBJ1-6, with 8 positions matching TRBD1. Germline CDR1 is SGHAT and CDR2 is FQNNGV. This CDR3 region has 15 residues. With 6 bases clipped from V and 10 bases from J, the junction kept 11 bases outside the gene matches. CDR3 DNA sequence: TGTGCCAGCAGGGACGAAGGACAGGGTAGATCACCCCTCCACTTT. Translating gives CASRDEGQGRSPLHF. Together with reference TRBV11-2 and TRBJ1-6, the CDR3 gives the full variable domain: EAGVAQSPRYKIIEKRQSVAFWCNPISGHATLYWYQQILGQGPKLLIQFQNNGVVDDSQLPKDRFSAERLKGVDSTLKIQPAKLEDSAVYLCASRDEGQGRSPLHFGNGTRLTVT.

This clone has just one count. This chain connects TRBV11-3 to TRBJ1-2; TRBD1 is a possible D gene (5 bases). The CDR3 length is 15 residues. The V gene lost 3 bases and the J gene lost 4 bases, with 15 bases spanning the gap. Germline V gives CDR1 SGHNT, CDR2 YENEEA. This CDR3 reads CASSFRGISSYGYTF. CDR3 nucleotides: TGTGCCAGCAGCTTTCGGGGGATTTCCAGCTATGGCTACACCTTC.

This clone was recorded a few times. The chain combines TRBV6-4 with TRBJ2-2; D is possibly TRBD1 (6 bases). CDR1 and CDR2 from the germline V gene are MRHNA and SNTAGT. The CDR3 has 15 amino acids. V lost 2 bases, J lost 2 bases, and 9 bases lay in between. CDR3 coding DNA: TGTGCCAGCAGTGACACGGGACATAACACCGGGGAGCTGTTTTTT. Translated: CASSDTGHNTGELFF.

The rearrangement links TRBV5-1 to TRBJ2-2; D not resolved. V was cut by 0 bases and J by 0 bases, with 9 bases left in between. Germline V lookup: CDR1 SGHRS, CDR2 YFSETQ. The CDR3 covers 16 residues. CDR3 sequence reads: CASSLASTANTGELFF. CDR3 DNA sequence: TGCGCCAGCAGCTTGGCCTCCACAGCGAACACCGGGGAGCTGTTTTTT.

J is TRBJ2-3 and V is TRBV2; D remains unclear. Trimming took off 2 bases at V and 3 bases at J, with 9 bases between the two ends. The CDR3 sequence is 14 residues long. Looked up from germline, CDR1 is SNHLY and CDR2 is FYNNEI. CDR3 DNA: TGTGCCAGCAGTGAAATGACGGTAACAGATACGCAGTATTTT. Protein product: CASSEMTVTDTQYF. The complete variable domain, with remaining parts taken from reference TRBV2 and TRBJ2-3, reads EPEVTQTPSHQVTQMGQEVILRCVPISNHLYFYWYRQILGQKVEFLVSFYNNEISEKSEIFDDQFSVERPDGSNFTLKIRSTKLEDSAMYFCASSEMTVTDTQYFGPGTRLTVL.

This chain connects TRBV7-9 to TRBJ1-3, with a weak D call TRBD1 (5 bases). Trimming removed 10 bases at V and 2 bases at J, with 15 bases between. The length of the CDR3 is 14 residues. The germline CDR1 and CDR2 sequences are SEHNR and FQNEAQ (reference sequence). CDR3 protein: CATRVKGPGNTIYF. For the CDR3, the DNA is TGTGCCACTCGAGTAAAGGGACCTGGAAACACCATATATTTT.

CDR3 sequence: CASSYSSSGSGTSSYNEQFF. Here the CDR3 DNA reads TGTGCCAGCAGTTACTCGAGTAGCGGATCCGGGACTAGCTCCTACAATGAGCAGTTCTTC. V usage is TRBV6-2 or TRBV6-3 and J usage is TRBJ2-1; 8 positions agree with TRBD2. V gave up 0 bases and J gave up 0 bases; unmatched junction bases: 13. This CDR3 has 20 residues. CDR1 is MNHEY and CDR2 is SVGEGT in the germline V gene.

This chain connects TRBV12-3 or TRBV12-4 to TRBJ2-7, with TRBD2 as a possible D gene (5 bases). V lost 5 bases and J lost 6, with 11 bases in between. There are 12 residues in the CDR3. This chain's CDR3 is CASSRTGFEQYF. In DNA form, the CDR3 reads TGTGCCAGCAGTCGAACGGGGTTCGAGCAGTACTTC.

J is TRBJ1-1 and V is TRBV19; D unresolved. Deletions cut 0 bases from V and 2 bases from J, with 10 bases between. The CDR3 contains 15 residues. CDR1 LNHDA and CDR2 SQIVND come from the germline V gene (reference sequence). The DNA of the CDR3 is TGTGCCAGTAGTATAGATCTTGGGGTTAACACTGAAGCTTTCTTT. It translates to CASSIDLGVNTEAFF.

The count of this clone is one. The chain employs TRBV7-2 and TRBJ2-7, with 9 bases aligning to TRBD1. This CDR3 spans 15 amino acids. Germline loops: CDR1 SGHTA, CDR2 FQGNSA. V lost 3 bases, J lost 3 bases, and 6 bases stayed unmatched. CDR3 residues: CASSFDRGSHYEQYF. CDR3 DNA: TGTGCCAGCAGCTTCGACAGGGGGTCTCACTACGAGCAGTACTTC.

The rearrangement links TRBV27 to TRBJ1-5, with D maybe TRBD1 (5 bases). The CDR3 runs 16 residues. Germline lookup yields CDR1 MNHEY and CDR2 SMNVEV (reference sequence). V shed 0 bases and J shed 1 base, with 10 bases lying between them. For the CDR3, the DNA is TGTGCCAGCAGTTTATCGGGGGATTGGAGCAATCAGCCCCAGCATTTT. It encodes CASSLSGDWSNQPQHF.

This rearrangement joins TRBV7-9 to TRBJ1-1, with a tentative D call TRBD1 (5 bases). Trimming cost V 1 base and J 0 bases, with 9 bases left between them. The CDR3 has 15 amino acids. Looked up from germline, CDR1 is SEHNR and CDR2 is FQNEAQ (reference sequence). The CDR3 nucleotides read TGTGCCAGCAGCTTAGGGGACGGAATGAACACTGAAGCTTTCTTT. Translated, it gives CASSLGDGMNTEAFF.

This clone was seen more than once but under ten times. The same CDR3 can be traced to other DNA sequences in this sample. CDR3 bases: TGTGCCAGCAGTAGCACAGATACGCAGTATTTT. It encodes CASSSTDTQYF. The chain has TRBV12-3 or TRBV12-4 and TRBJ2-3, with D hard to call. There are 11 residues in the CDR3. The V gene lost 5 bases and the J gene lost 0 bases, with 0 bases spanning the gap.

The rearrangement joins TRBV2 to TRBJ1-2; 8 nucleotides match TRBD1. With 3 bases clipped from V and 4 bases from J, the junction kept 4 bases outside the gene matches. The CDR3 runs 14 residues. The germline V gene encodes CDR1 SNHLY and CDR2 FYNNEI. CDR3 sequence (DNA): TGTGCCAGCAGTGAGGCAGGGGGCGGCTATGGCTACACCTTC. Its translation: CASSEAGGGYGYTF. The entire variable domain, with the rest obtained from reference TRBV2 and TRBJ1-2, is as follows: EPEVTQTPSHQVTQMGQEVILRCVPISNHLYFYWYRQILGQKVEFLVSFYNNEISEKSEIFDDQFSVERPDGSNFTLKIRSTKLEDSAMYFCASSEAGGGYGYTFGSGTRLTVV.

The rearrangement uses TRBV6-5 and TRBJ2-1, with 9 positions matching TRBD2. The CDR3 is 16 amino acids. V lost 4 bases and J lost 1; bases outside the gene matches: 5. Germline loops: CDR1 MNHEY, CDR2 SVGAGI. Written as DNA, the CDR3 is TGTGCCAGCAGTTCCTTGGCGGGGGGGTCCTACAATGAGCAGTTCTTC. Translation: CASSSLAGGSYNEQFF.

This clone was recorded a few times. The gene calls are TRBV7-8 and TRBJ1-6; weak D call: TRBD1 (5 bases). The CDR3 has 17 amino acids. V was pared by 5 bases and J by 0 bases, with 14 bases between. The germline V gene has CDR1 SGHVS and CDR2 FQNEAQ. The CDR3 nucleotides read TGTGCCAGCAGCCTTGGGGGGAGGAGCTCCTATAATTCACCCCTCCACTTT. Translation gives CASSLGGRSSYNSPLHF.

The rearrangement uses TRBV3-1 (or the pseudogene TRBV3-2) and TRBJ2-3, with a tentative D call TRBD2 (6 bases). The CDR3 runs to 14 residues. V shed 7 bases and J shed 6 bases, with 17 bases lying between them. CDR1 LGHDT and CDR2 YNNKEL come from the germline V gene (reference sequence). This CDR3 is CASTKGRRGDTQYF. CDR3 bases: TGTGCCAGCACAAAGGGACGCCGGGGGGATACGCAGTATTTT.

The rearrangement uses TRBV9 and TRBJ1-1, with 8 bases that match TRBD1. J was trimmed by 5 bases and V by 4 bases; bases with no gene match: 1. The CDR3 is 12 residues long. Germline assignment: CDR1 SGDLS and CDR2 YYNGEE. CDR3 in amino acids: CASSRQGTEAFF. In DNA, the CDR3 is TGTGCCAGCAGCCGACAGGGGACTGAAGCTTTCTTT.

The chain carries TRBV7-9 and TRBJ1-2; a weak D match, TRBD1 (5 bases). This CDR3 is 13 amino acids long. Trimming removed 5 bases at V and 6 bases at J, with 13 bases between. Germline CDR1 is SEHNR and CDR2 is FQNEAQ (reference sequence). The CDR3 nucleotides are TGTGCCAGCAGCCCGCGTGGGGGGAATGGCTACACCTTC. This gives the protein CASSPRGGNGYTF.